Shown below are 21 T cell receptor beta chains from a single sample sequenced in a study of blood T cell repertoires in COVID-19. Measured with immunoSEQ multiplex PCR; TCRdb has only the in-frame clones, and not every one. The sample has under 250,000 clones, 80% seen once; the top ten hold over 7%. The sequencing input was peripheral blood. The receptors derive from a woman between 65 and 79 years old with acute or convalescent COVID-19.

The chain recombines TRBV19 with TRBJ2-7; D unclear. Looked up from germline, CDR1 is LNHDA and CDR2 is SQIVND (reference sequence). This CDR3 spans 16 amino acids. Trimming left V 5 bases short and J 2 bases short, with 19 bases between. DNA of the CDR3: TGTGCCAGTAGTCCTTTCGGCGTAGCCTCAGCCTACGAGCAGTACTTC. Amino acid sequence: CASSPFGVASAYEQYF.

The table lists this clone with many counts. V gene TRBV7-8 combines with J gene TRBJ2-5, with 9 nucleotides matching TRBD1. Looked up from germline, CDR1 is SGHVS and CDR2 is FQNEAQ. The V gene end was trimmed by 5 bases and the J gene end by 3 bases; junction bases not matched to a gene: 10. The length of the CDR3 is 16 residues. The CDR3 spells CASSARRQGEKETQYF. The CDR3 nucleotides are TGTGCCAGCAGCGCAAGACGACAGGGGGAGAAAGAGACCCAGTACTTC.

This clone was picked up a small number of times. CDR3 loop: CASSRPPLSRGKVNTEAFF. CDR3 bases: TGTGCCAGCAGCCGCCCACCGCTTTCTCGGGGAAAGGTTAACACTGAAGCTTTCTTT. The chain has TRBV6-2 or TRBV6-3 and TRBJ1-1; unclear D gene. CDR1 is MNHEY and CDR2 is SVGEGT in the germline V gene. V dropped 6 bases and J dropped 2 bases, with 28 bases sitting between them. The CDR3 extends over 19 amino acids.

This clone has a single count. The V and J genes are TRBV3-1 (or the pseudogene TRBV3-2) and TRBJ2-1; D uncertain. The CDR3 loop spans 12 amino acids. V gave up 3 bases and J gave up 3 bases, with 3 bases separating them. Germline V CDR1 and CDR2: LGHDT, YNNKEL (reference sequence). The DNA of the CDR3 is TGTGCCAGCAGCCACAACTACAATGAGCAGTTCTTC. This codes for CASSHNYNEQFF.

The chain couples TRBV11-2 to TRBJ2-3; 9 nucleotides line up with TRBD2. The CDR3 is made up of 18 amino acids. Germline trimming cut 2 bases from V and 1 base from J; bases unmatched to any gene: 10. The germline V gene has CDR1 SGHAT and CDR2 FQNNGV. CDR3 bases: TGTGCCAGCAGCTTAAAGTTAGCGGGGGCCGGGGGCACAGATACGCAGTATTTT. It yields the protein CASSLKLAGAGGTDTQYF.

This chain links TRBV3-1 (or the pseudogene TRBV3-2) with TRBJ2-7; 8 bases match TRBD1. Per germline, CDR1 LGHDT and CDR2 YNNKEL (reference sequence). The CDR3 is 14 amino acids. V was pared by 3 bases and J by 7 bases, with 8 bases of the junction left unmatched. DNA of the CDR3: TGTGCCAGCAGCCATGGACAGGGTATCGGGGAGCAGTACGTC. It codes for CASSHGQGIGEQYV.

This chain connects TRBV7-2 to TRBJ1-2, with D possibly matching TRBD1 (5 bases). The germline V and J ends were trimmed by 1 base and 4 bases, with 13 bases remaining between them. The germline gives CDR1 SGHTA, CDR2 FQGNSA. This CDR3 has 15 amino acids. The DNA for the CDR3 is TGTGCCAGCAGCTTAGTTTCCCAGGGCCCCTATGGCTACACCTTC. This encodes CASSLVSQGPYGYTF. Variable domain in full (rest from reference TRBV7-2 and TRBJ1-2): GAGVSQSPSNKVTEKGKDVELRCDPISGHTALYWYRQSLGQGLEFLIYFQGNSAPDKSGLPSDRFSAERTGGSVSTLTIQRTQQEDSAVYLCASSLVSQGPYGYTFGSGTRLTVV.

The chain joins TRBV5-6 to TRBJ2-3; TRBD2 agrees at 9 bases. In germline, CDR1 is SGHDT, CDR2 YYEEEE. The CDR3 extends over 14 amino acids. V lost 0 bases and J lost 4; bases outside the gene matches: 0. The CDR3 sequence: CASSLGLAADTQYF. The CDR3 region has the DNA TGTGCCAGCAGCTTGGGACTAGCGGCAGATACGCAGTATTTT.

The chain has TRBV14 and TRBJ2-5, with 10 bases fitting TRBD1. CDR3 length: 16 residues. V was pared by 1 base and J by 2 bases, with 4 bases of the junction left unmatched. Germline lookup yields CDR1 SGHDN and CDR2 FVKESK. CDR3 nucleotide sequence: TGTGCCAGCAGCCAAGTGGGGACAGGGGTTCAAGAGACCCAGTACTTC. Its translation is CASSQVGTGVQETQYF.

J is TRBJ1-1 and V is TRBV6-4; 7 nucleotides line up with TRBD1. Trimming took 10 bases from V and 0 from J; bases not matched to a gene: 17. This CDR3 has 17 amino acids. The germline V gene has CDR1 MRHNA and CDR2 SNTAGT. This CDR3 is CATNKGAANNVNTEAFF. CDR3 in DNA: TGTGCCACCAACAAGGGGGCCGCGAATAACGTGAACACTGAAGCTTTCTTT.

Only one count was recorded for this clone. This sequence joins TRBV7-8 and TRBJ1-6; D may be TRBD1 (5 bases). The CDR3 sequence is 16 residues long. Germline CDR1 SGHVS, CDR2 FQNEAQ. V was clipped by 3 bases and J by 0 bases, with 9 bases between them. CDR3 DNA sequence: TGTGCCAGCAGCTTGGGACTCCGCTCCTATAATTCACCCCTCCACTTT. Translation: CASSLGLRSYNSPLHF.

The V gene is TRBV30, the J gene TRBJ2-3; possibly TRBD2 for D (5 bases). Per the germline V gene, CDR1 is GTSNPN and CDR2 is SVGIG (reference sequence). The V and J ends lost 2 bases and 3 bases respectively, with 18 bases between them. The CDR3 loop spans 16 amino acids. The CDR3 DNA sequence: TGTGCCTGGAGTCAATTCCCGTTCGGGAAAACAGATACGCAGTATTTT. Its translation is CAWSQFPFGKTDTQYF.

The V and J genes are TRBV6-5 and TRBJ1-4; 9 bases match TRBD1. The germline V gene encodes CDR1 MNHEY and CDR2 SVGAGI. This CDR3 is built from 16 residues. Losses at the gene ends were 4 bases for V and 0 bases for J; bases not matched to a gene: 3. In DNA form, the CDR3 reads TGTGCCAGCAGTTTCGACAGGGGGACAACTAATGAAAAACTGTTTTTT. Its translation: CASSFDRGTTNEKLFF.

V is TRBV10-3 and J is TRBJ1-1; 11 nucleotides agree with TRBD1. V lost 3 bases and J lost 2; bases outside the gene matches: 5. CDR3 length: 16 amino acids. The germline gives CDR1 ENHRY, CDR2 SYGVKD. The CDR3 coding sequence is TGTGCCATCAGTGACCCAGGGACAGGGGGAAACACTGAAGCTTTCTTT. Protein sequence: CAISDPGTGGNTEAFF.

V usage is TRBV5-8 and J usage is TRBJ2-1; D is perhaps TRBD2 (6 bases). This CDR3 has 17 residues. V lost 0 bases and J lost 8, with 21 bases in between. Germline values: CDR1 SGHTS, CDR2 YDEGEE. CDR3 DNA sequence: TGTGCCAGCAGCTTGGTCGTGCCTCTAGTCGGAGGGGATGAGCAGTTCTTC. Translation: CASSLVVPLVGGDEQFF. The full variable domain, completed using reference TRBV5-8 and TRBJ2-1, is EAGVTQSPTHLIKTRGQQATLRCSPISGHTSVYWYQQALGLGLQFLLWYDEGEERNRGNFPPRFSGRQFPNYSSELNVNALELEDSALYLCASSLVVPLVGGDEQFFGPGTRLTVL.

The chain carries TRBV19 and TRBJ1-4; D remains ambiguous. The V end was cut by 7 bases, the J end by 4 bases, with 10 bases between. The CDR3 runs 13 residues. CDR1 is LNHDA, CDR2 SQIVND, per germline (reference sequence). The CDR3: CASTRGNNEKLFF. As DNA, the CDR3 is TGTGCCAGTACGAGAGGGAATAATGAAAAACTGTTTTTT.

This clone was seen just once. This chain connects TRBV4-3 to TRBJ2-7; 9 nucleotides agree with TRBD1. Germline-derived CDR1 and CDR2 are LGHNA and YSLEER. This CDR3 has 16 amino acids. V shed 4 bases, J shed 0 bases, and the junction held 7 bases outside the gene matches. The CDR3 sequence is CASSLGGQGASYEQYF. The CDR3 nucleotides read TGCGCCAGCAGCCTAGGGGGACAGGGTGCCTCCTACGAGCAGTACTTC.

The chain couples TRBV7-2 to TRBJ2-7, with a weak D call TRBD2 (7 bases). Germline CDR1 and CDR2: SGHTA and FQGNSA. CDR3 length equals 15 residues. V lost 2 bases to trimming and J lost 7 bases, with 18 bases between them. CDR3 nucleotides: TGTGCCAGCAGCTTACCCCTTAGGGGGGGATGGGAGCAGTACTTC. Its translation is CASSLPLRGGWEQYF.

The chain joins TRBV6-5 to TRBJ2-1; 9 nucleotides match TRBD1. The CDR3 has 14 residues. Germline lookup yields CDR1 MNHEY and CDR2 SVGAGI. V trimming: 6 bases; J trimming: 5 bases; junction bases outside the gene matches: 5. This CDR3 is CASREDRGHNEQFF. CDR3 DNA: TGTGCCAGCAGAGAGGACAGGGGCCACAATGAGCAGTTCTTC.

The chain carries TRBV6-5 and TRBJ2-7; TRBD2 might be the D (6 bases). The germline V gene has CDR1 MNHEY and CDR2 SVGAGI. Trimming pared 7 bases from V and 1 base from J, leaving 14 bases between. CDR3 size: 14 residues. The CDR3: CASTSGDRSYEQYF. As DNA, the CDR3 is TGTGCCAGCACCTCGGGGGATCGATCCTACGAGCAGTACTTC.

The V call is TRBV5-1, the J call TRBJ1-1; 9 bases are shared with TRBD1. CDR1 is SGHRS, CDR2 YFSETQ, per germline. The CDR3 totals 14 residues. The V segment lost 0 bases and the J segment 7 bases; nucleotides outside the gene matches: 4. The CDR3 protein is CASSLVPGQGEAFF. The CDR3 DNA reads TGCGCCAGCAGCTTGGTCCCGGGACAGGGTGAAGCTTTCTTT.